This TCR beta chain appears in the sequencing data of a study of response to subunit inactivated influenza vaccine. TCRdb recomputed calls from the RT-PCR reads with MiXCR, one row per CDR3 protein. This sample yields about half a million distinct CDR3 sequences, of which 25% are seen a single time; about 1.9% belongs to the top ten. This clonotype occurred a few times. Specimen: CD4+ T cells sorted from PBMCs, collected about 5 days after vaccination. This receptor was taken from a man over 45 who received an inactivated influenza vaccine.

CDR3 loop: CASSLRAAGTGNEQFF. The CDR3 bases are TGCGCCAGCAGCCTCAGGGCGGCGGGGACTGGGAATGAGCAGTTCTTC. This chain connects TRBV5-1 to TRBJ2-1; TRBD2 is a possible D gene (6 bases). Germline values: CDR1 SGHRS, CDR2 YFSETQ. Trimming stripped 4 bases from V and 7 bases from J, with 21 bases between. There are 16 residues in the CDR3. Filled out from reference TRBV5-1 and TRBJ2-1, the complete variable domain reads KAGVTQTPRYLIKTRGQQVTLSCSPISGHRSVSWYQQTPGQGLQFLFEYFSETQRNKGNFPGRFSGRQFSNSRSEMNVSTLELGDSALYLCASSLRAAGTGNEQFFGPGTRLTVL.